This TCR beta chain was recovered during a study of blood T cell repertoires in COVID-19. Study-level information: T cells, B-cell-depleted T cells, or PBMCs supplied cDNA or gDNA.

A few counts support this clone. Between the trimmed V and J ends, which lost 3 bases and 6 bases, there was a span of 18 bases. This CDR3 spans 16 amino acids. Germline-derived CDR1 and CDR2 are KGHSH and LQKENI. Per the authors' pipeline: By means of reference gene primer amplification, nucleated cell counts were estimated. TCRdb keeps only in-frame clones here, not all; method: immunoSEQ multiplex PCR. Clone size and the V and J calls come from that table; the DNA yielded D and trimming. The sample shows roughly 100,000 clones, roughly 86% of them seen only once. This clonotype was obtained from a human donor in a cohort sampled during active COVID-19. The chain is built from TRBV18 and TRBJ1-5; D perhaps matches TRBD1 (6 bases). The source material was peripheral blood. CDR3 bases: TGTGCCAGCTCACCCTTAGGGGGGGACATTAGTCAGCCCCAGCATTTT. Protein product: CASSPLGGDISQPQHF.